Presented here are 25 T cell receptor beta chains from one specimen sequenced in a study of blood T cell repertoires in COVID-19. Clones were read by immunoSEQ multiplex PCR, and TCRdb kept only the in-frame ones, dropping some. Of about 220,000 clones listed, around 83% are singletons. Material for sequencing was peripheral blood. The source is a man aged 35 to 55 who had recovered from COVID-19.

This chain uses TRBV19 with TRBJ1-5, with D unresolved. V was shortened by 3 bases and J by 10 bases, with 16 bases between the two germline ends. The CDR3 sequence is 14 residues long. Germline-derived CDR1 and CDR2 are LNHDA and SQIVND (reference sequence). CDR3 coding DNA: TGTGCCAGTAGTATGAGGACGGGGTCAGGTCCCCAGCATTTT. It codes for CASSMRTGSGPQHF.

This clone was recorded only once. The V call is TRBV7-8, the J call TRBJ2-7; TRBD2 is a possible D gene (6 bases). Between the trimmed V and J ends, which lost 7 bases and 2 bases, there was a span of 15 bases. This CDR3 region has 14 residues. Germline V gives CDR1 SGHVS, CDR2 FQNEAQ. The CDR3 loop reads CASTGDGGTYEQYF. The DNA for the CDR3 is TGTGCCAGCACCGGGGACGGAGGGACCTACGAGCAGTACTTC.

The chain carries TRBV5-4 and TRBJ1-5; no firm D call. The CDR3 runs 13 residues. V lost 1 base, J lost 5 bases, and 7 bases lay in between. Germline V gene lookup returns CDR1 SGHNT and CDR2 YYREEE (reference sequence). The CDR3 coding sequence is TGTGCCAGCAGCTTGTCCCAGGATCAGCCCCAGCATTTT. Translated: CASSLSQDQPQHF.

This chain connects TRBV7-9 to TRBJ1-4; D is undetermined. This CDR3 contains 14 residues. Germline V gene data show CDR1 as SEHNR and CDR2 as FQNEAQ (reference sequence). The V and J ends lost 5 bases and 8 bases respectively, with 15 bases between them. The CDR3 bases are TGTGCCAGCAGCCCCAGCGCTTACGGGGAAAAACTGTTTTTT. It codes for CASSPSAYGEKLFF.

As DNA, the CDR3 is TGTGCCTGGAGTGTACATGGGGGGGATGGCTACACCTTC. It is translated as CAWSVHGGDGYTF. The J gene is TRBJ1-2, the V gene TRBV30; a weak D match, TRBD1 (5 bases). This CDR3 has 13 residues. With 0 bases removed from V and 6 bases from J, the gap between germline ends came to 11 bases. Germline CDR1 and CDR2: GTSNPN and SVGIG (reference sequence).

V is TRBV30 and J is TRBJ1-1, with D uncertain. Looked up from germline, CDR1 is GTSNPN and CDR2 is SVGIG (reference sequence). Deletions cut 2 bases from V and 8 bases from J, with 9 bases between. CDR3 length: 11 amino acids. The CDR3 protein is CAWSIQEEAFF. The CDR3 DNA reads as TGTGCCTGGAGTATCCAAGAGGAAGCTTTCTTT.

This chain links TRBV30 with TRBJ2-5; the D gene is possibly TRBD2 (5 bases). With 0 bases removed from V and 9 bases from J, the gap between germline ends came to 17 bases. CDR1 is GTSNPN and CDR2 is SVGIG in the germline V gene (reference sequence). This CDR3 is built from 14 residues. The CDR3 reads CAWSVFGSAAAQYF. CDR3 bases: TGTGCCTGGAGTGTTTTTGGTAGCGCGGCGGCCCAGTACTTC.

This chain links TRBV14 with TRBJ2-7, with 9 bases matching TRBD1. The germline V gene encodes CDR1 SGHDN and CDR2 FVKESK. The J segment lost 1 base and the V segment lost 6 bases, leaving 16 bases of the junction unmatched. The length of the CDR3 is 18 residues. In nucleotides, the CDR3 is TGTGCCAGCAGTCCCCTTAACTCCGGGACAGGGTGGTCCTACGAGCAGTACTTC. This translates into CASSPLNSGTGWSYEQYF.

This clone was counted once. The chain has TRBV7-2 and TRBJ2-4; 7 bases map to TRBD1. The germline V gene has CDR1 SGHTA and CDR2 FQGNSA. The V segment lost 5 bases and the J segment 2 bases; nucleotides outside the gene matches: 6. This CDR3 is 15 amino acids long. The DNA of the CDR3 is TGTGCCAGCAGCCGGGACAGCGCAACCAAAAACATTCAGTACTTC. It codes for CASSRDSATKNIQYF.

The CDR3 DNA follows: TGCGCCAGCAGCCATGCCGGGACTAGCCTGGGCGAGCAGTACTTC. It specifies CASSHAGTSLGEQYF. J is TRBJ2-7 and V is TRBV4-3; TRBD2 matches at 9 bases. The CDR3 is 15 amino acids. V lost 3 bases, J lost 6 bases, and 9 bases stayed unmatched. The germline gives CDR1 LGHNA, CDR2 YSLEER.

Remarks on this clone: At one end the junction does not follow the germline gene, possibly because of a read error. The chain employs TRBV6-2 or TRBV6-3 and TRBJ2-4; 7 nucleotides agree with TRBD1. Per the germline V gene, CDR1 is MNHEY and CDR2 is SVGEGT. CDR3 size: 14 residues. The CDR3 spells CASSYQGTEIRRDF. The CDR3 DNA sequence: TGTGCCAGCAGTTACCAAGGGACAGAGATTAGGCGGGACTTC.

The J gene is TRBJ2-5, the V gene TRBV24-1; 8 bases line up with TRBD1. Unmatched junction bases numbered 5, after V lost 3 bases and J lost 0 bases. This CDR3 is 16 amino acids long. Looked up from germline, CDR1 is KGHDR and CDR2 is SFDVKD. This CDR3 is CATSDPGTGDQETQYF. The CDR3 DNA follows: TGTGCCACCAGTGATCCCGGGACAGGTGACCAAGAGACCCAGTACTTC.

This clone has more than one count but fewer than ten. This chain uses TRBV5-1 with TRBJ2-5; D might be TRBD2 (5 bases). The CDR3 contains 16 residues. Trimming took off 2 bases at V and 1 base at J, with 15 bases between the two ends. The V gene's germline CDR1 is SGHRS and CDR2 YFSETQ. CDR3 sequence reads: CASSFLAGYSQETQYF. CDR3 coding DNA: TGCGCCAGCAGCTTCCTAGCAGGATATTCCCAAGAGACCCAGTACTTC. Combining the CDR3 with reference TRBV5-1 and TRBJ2-5 gives the whole variable domain KAGVTQTPRYLIKTRGQQVTLSCSPISGHRSVSWYQQTPGQGLQFLFEYFSETQRNKGNFPGRFSGRQFSNSRSEMNVSTLELGDSALYLCASSFLAGYSQETQYFGPGTRLLVL.

In this sample, this clone turned up a few times. The chain carries TRBV5-1 and TRBJ2-7; 8 nucleotides agree with TRBD1. The CDR3 is made up of 14 amino acids. Germline V gene data show CDR1 as SGHRS and CDR2 as YFSETQ. V lost 4 bases, J lost 2 bases, and 5 bases stayed unmatched. DNA for the CDR3: TGCGCCAGCAGCGTAGGACAGGGTGCCTACGAGCAGTACTTC. Translation gives CASSVGQGAYEQYF. The full variable domain, rest sourced from reference TRBV5-1 and TRBJ2-7, is KAGVTQTPRYLIKTRGQQVTLSCSPISGHRSVSWYQQTPGQGLQFLFEYFSETQRNKGNFPGRFSGRQFSNSRSEMNVSTLELGDSALYLCASSVGQGAYEQYFGPGTRLTVT.

The rearrangement uses TRBV19 and TRBJ1-2; possibly TRBD1 for D (6 bases). Per the germline V gene, CDR1 is LNHDA and CDR2 is SQIVND (reference sequence). Trimming shortened V by 7 bases and J by 5 bases, and 23 bases separated the two germline ends. There are 16 residues in the CDR3. The CDR3 DNA reads as TGTGCCAGTACCTCCGTAGCCGGGCAGGGACATTATGGCTACACCTTC. Translation: CASTSVAGQGHYGYTF. Variable domain in full (rest from reference TRBV19 and TRBJ1-2): DGGITQSPKYLFRKEGQNVTLSCEQNLNHDAMYWYRQDPGQGLRLIYYSQIVNDFQKGDIAEGYSVSREKKESFPLTVTSAQKNPTAFYLCASTSVAGQGHYGYTFGSGTRLTVV.

The chain uses TRBV20-1 and TRBJ1-2; D gene ambiguous. This CDR3 comprises 13 residues. V was clipped by 3 bases and J by 4 bases, with 12 bases between them. The germline V gene has CDR1 DFQATT and CDR2 SNEGSKA (reference sequence). CDR3 coding DNA: TGCAGTGCTAGTTCCGGGGTCTCCTATGGCTACACCTTC. This encodes CSASSGVSYGYTF.

The J gene is TRBJ1-3, the V gene TRBV10-3, with no clear D. This CDR3 is 13 amino acids long. Germline loops: CDR1 ENHRY, CDR2 SYGVKD. Trimming removed 5 bases from V and 4 bases from J, with 9 bases in between. CDR3 DNA: TGTGCCATCAGTTCGACGGGAGGAAACACCATATATTTT. Its protein is CAISSTGGNTIYF.

The chain employs TRBV5-6 and TRBJ2-5; D ambiguous. With 1 base removed from V and 0 bases from J, the gap between germline ends came to 10 bases. CDR1 SGHDT and CDR2 YYEEEE come from the germline V gene. The CDR3 contains 15 residues. DNA of the CDR3: TGTGCCAGCAGCTTGTTGACAAAAGACCAAGAGACCCAGTACTTC. Translating it yields CASSLLTKDQETQYF. The whole variable domain, remainder taken from reference TRBV5-6 and TRBJ2-5, is DAGVTQSPTHLIKTRGQQVTLRCSPKSGHDTVSWYQQALGQGPQFIFQYYEEEERQRGNFPDRFSGHQFPNYSSELNVNALLLGDSALYLCASSLLTKDQETQYFGPGTRLLVL.

This chain uses TRBV7-6 with TRBJ1-6; 7 nucleotides line up with TRBD1. The CDR3 consists of 15 residues. CDR1 and CDR2 from the germline V gene are SGHVS and FNYEAQ. The trim removed 2 bases at V and 7 bases at J, leaving 5 bases unmatched. The CDR3 protein is CASSLRTGINSPLHF. In DNA, the CDR3 is TGTGCCAGCAGCTTAAGGACAGGCATCAATTCACCCCTCCACTTT. The variable domain in full, completed from reference TRBV7-6 and TRBJ1-6, reads GAGVSQSPRYKVTKRGQDVALRCDPISGHVSLYWYRQALGQGPEFLTYFNYEAQQDKSGLPNDRFSAERPEGSISTLTIQRTEQRDSAMYRCASSLRTGINSPLHFGNGTRLTVT.

The CDR3 nucleotides read TGTGCCAGCAACCCGGACGGGGGACAGAATAATGAAAAACTGTTTTTT. It encodes CASNPDGGQNNEKLFF. The gene calls are TRBV4-2 and TRBJ1-4, with 7 bases aligning to TRBD1. The germline gives CDR1 LGHNA, CDR2 YNFKEQ. V lost 7 bases to trimming and J lost 4 bases; unmatched junction nucleotides: 12. CDR3 length equals 16 residues.

The CDR3 sequence is CSAGLVREQFF. The CDR3 DNA reads as TGCAGCGCAGGACTAGTGCGTGAGCAGTTCTTC. This chain connects TRBV29-1 to TRBJ2-1; 7 positions agree with TRBD2. After removal of 7 bases from V and 9 bases from J, the junction contained 6 bases not matched to a gene. The CDR3 runs 11 residues. The germline CDR1 and CDR2 sequences are SQVTM and ANQGSEA.

V is TRBV9 and J is TRBJ1-1; D gene ambiguous. Trimming removed 1 base from V and 1 base from J, with 5 bases in between. The CDR3 covers 13 residues. CDR1 is SGDLS and CDR2 is YYNGEE in the germline V gene. The CDR3 DNA follows: TGTGCCAGCAGCGTATTCCGGAACACTGAAGCTTTCTTT. It specifies CASSVFRNTEAFF.

The chain joins TRBV12-5 to TRBJ2-3; TRBD2 is a possible D gene (5 bases). Looked up from germline, CDR1 is LGHNT and CDR2 is FRNRAP. Trimming shortened V by 6 bases and J by 3 bases, and 10 bases separated the two germline ends. This CDR3 has 13 amino acids. CDR3 region: CASGNSGTDTQYF. The CDR3 DNA follows: TGTGCTAGTGGCAACTCGGGGACAGATACGCAGTATTTT.

This sequence joins TRBV11-2 and TRBJ2-3; 7 nucleotides agree with TRBD2. CDR1 and CDR2 from the germline V gene are SGHAT and FQNNGV. The CDR3 is 15 amino acids. V shed 1 base, J shed 6 bases, and the junction held 7 bases outside the gene matches. The CDR3: CASSLGASGGDTQYF. CDR3 sequence (DNA): TGTGCCAGCAGCTTAGGGGCTAGCGGAGGGGATACGCAGTATTTT.

The chain employs TRBV10-3 and TRBJ1-3, with D possibly TRBD1 on 6 matching bases. Between the trimmed V and J ends, which lost 10 bases and 7 bases, there was a span of 23 bases. CDR1 ENHRY and CDR2 SYGVKD come from the germline V gene. CDR3 length equals 15 residues. For the CDR3, the DNA is TGTGCCAGTACCGGGACACCAGGCGGCGAGAACACCATATATTTT. Its protein is CASTGTPGGENTIYF.